The next 32 T cell receptor beta chains were all read from a single sample in a study of human T cells and chemical hapten exposure. Each CDR3 protein gets one entry after TCRdb re-called the RACE reads with MiXCR. In the table there are about 84,000 distinct CDR3 sequences, roughly a tenth of which are singletons. Noted time point: patch test 2, 6 weeks after DPC sensitization. Noted treatment: therapeutic diphenylcyclopropenone sensitization with weekly scalp DPC. The sample here was whole blood, taken in connection with sensitization to the hapten diphenylcyclopropenone (DPC). The receptors were sampled from a woman aged 50 to 65 with alopecia areata. Some clones in this sample may be carry-over from other donors' samples.

This clonotype was seen more than once but under ten times. V gene TRBV30 combines with J gene TRBJ2-4; D is possibly TRBD1 (7 bases). Trimming shortened V by 2 bases and J by 0 bases, and 23 bases separated the two germline ends. CDR3 length: 19 amino acids. Germline loops: CDR1 GTSNPN, CDR2 SVGIG (reference sequence). In nucleotides, the CDR3 is TGTGCCTGGAGTTACCGCTTGGGGGCCAGGGGGGCAGCCAAAAACATTCAGTACTTC. This gives the protein CAWSYRLGARGAAKNIQYF. The variable domain in full, completed from reference TRBV30 and TRBJ2-4, reads SQTIHQWPATLVQPVGSPLSLECTVEGTSNPNLYWYRQAAGRGLQLLFYSVGIGQISSEVPQNLSASRPQDRQFILSSKKLLLSDSGFYLCAWSYRLGARGAAKNIQYFGAGTRLSVL.

The sample holds many counts of this clonotype. CDR3 nucleotides: TGCAGCGTTGAAGATAAACCCCTCAGGAACACTGAAGCTTTCTTT. This gives the protein CSVEDKPLRNTEAFF. The V call is TRBV29-1, the J call TRBJ1-1; no reliable D call. V was shortened by 0 bases and J by 1 base, with 12 bases between the two germline ends. The CDR3 is made up of 15 amino acids. CDR1 is SQVTM, CDR2 ANQGSEA, per germline.

This clonotype was observed many times. The V call is TRBV7-8, the J call TRBJ2-7, with D perhaps matching TRBD1 (6 bases). CDR3 size: 16 residues. Deletions cut 0 bases from V and 5 bases from J, with 17 bases between. CDR1 and CDR2 (germline): SGHVS, FQNEAQ. This CDR3 reads CASSLALQGIVDEQYF. Written as DNA, the CDR3 is TGTGCCAGCAGCTTAGCGCTACAGGGTATTGTCGACGAGCAGTACTTC.

Ten or more counts support this clonotype. The chain recombines TRBV5-4 with TRBJ2-6, with D hard to call. CDR3 size: 15 residues. V was pared by 5 bases and J by 1 base, with 10 bases between. Germline CDR1 and CDR2: SGHNT and YYREEE (reference sequence). This CDR3 is CASSPSPSGANVLTF. The CDR3 nucleotides are TGTGCCAGCAGTCCATCCCCGTCTGGGGCCAACGTCCTGACTTTC.

This clonotype was observed many times. CDR3 residues: CASSSRQGASPLHF. DNA of the CDR3: TGTGCCAGCAGCTCCCGACAGGGGGCGTCACCCCTCCACTTT. The V and J genes are TRBV7-2 and TRBJ1-6; TRBD1 matches 10 bases. V lost 4 bases to trimming and J lost 10 bases; unmatched junction nucleotides: 4. The CDR3 runs to 14 residues. Germline V gives CDR1 SGHTA, CDR2 FQGNSA.

The chain couples TRBV6-2 or TRBV6-3 to TRBJ2-7; TRBD2 matches 15 bases. The V gene end was trimmed by 6 bases and the J gene end by 1 base; junction bases not matched to a gene: 1. Germline V gives CDR1 MNHEY, CDR2 SVGEGT. This CDR3 contains 15 residues. CDR3 in amino acids: CASSGLAGGSYEQYF. CDR3 DNA sequence: TGTGCCAGCAGCGGACTAGCGGGAGGGTCCTACGAGCAGTACTTC.

Many counts were recorded for this clonotype. The chain has TRBV5-5 and TRBJ1-1; TRBD1 is a possible D gene (6 bases). Trimming shortened V by 0 bases and J by 6 bases, and 15 bases separated the two germline ends. Per the germline V gene, CDR1 is SGHKS and CDR2 is YYEKEE (reference sequence). CDR3 size: 15 residues. This CDR3 is CASSLAGAGGAEAFF. DNA of the CDR3: TGTGCCAGCAGCTTGGCAGGGGCAGGCGGTGCTGAAGCTTTCTTT.

The rearrangement links TRBV29-1 to TRBJ1-2, with TRBD1 as a possible D gene (6 bases). Per germline, CDR1 SQVTM and CDR2 ANQGSEA. There are 14 residues in the CDR3. Trimming removed 0 bases from V and 4 bases from J, with 12 bases in between. Here the CDR3 reads CSVEESRGGYGYTF. In DNA form, the CDR3 reads TGCAGCGTTGAAGAGAGCCGAGGGGGCTATGGCTACACCTTC.

The V call is TRBV9, the J call TRBJ2-6, with unresolved D. V lost 4 bases and J lost 1, with 6 bases in between. Germline CDR1 is SGDLS and CDR2 is YYNGEE. The CDR3 is made up of 14 amino acids. The CDR3 DNA is TGTGCCAGCAGCCCCCAGTCTGGGGCCAACGTCCTGACTTTC. This sequence encodes CASSPQSGANVLTF.

This clonotype was observed at least ten times. The chain employs TRBV28 and TRBJ2-1; D tentatively fits TRBD1 or TRBD2 (5 bases each). V lost 2 bases and J lost 5, with 19 bases in between. This CDR3 is built from 17 residues. Looked up from germline, CDR1 is MDHEN and CDR2 is SYDVKM. Here the CDR3 DNA reads TGTGCCAGCAGTTTACCCCAGAGAATGAGGGACCACAATGAGCAGTTCTTC. Translation gives CASSLPQRMRDHNEQFF.

The sample holds a few counts of this clonotype. The chain uses TRBV12-3 or TRBV12-4 and TRBJ2-7, with D possibly being TRBD1 (6 bases). This CDR3 comprises 14 residues. Trimming removed 4 bases from V and 2 bases from J, with 12 bases in between. The CDR3 sequence: CASSWGQNAYEQYF. The CDR3 DNA follows: TGTGCCAGCAGTTGGGGGCAGAATGCCTACGAGCAGTACTTC.

This clonotype was found many times. V and J are TRBV29-1 and TRBJ2-5, with D possibly matching TRBD1 (5 bases). This CDR3 is built from 11 residues. V lost 7 bases, J lost 0 bases, and 6 bases lay in between. Germline lookup yields CDR1 SQVTM and CDR2 ANQGSEA. CDR3 DNA: TGCAGCGCGGACAACCAAGAGACCCAGTACTTC. Translating it yields CSADNQETQYF.

The chain uses TRBV3-1 and TRBJ1-4, with D perhaps matching TRBD1 (6 bases). With 5 bases removed from V and 8 bases from J, the gap between germline ends came to 9 bases. Germline CDR1 is LGHDT and CDR2 is YNNKEL (reference sequence). The CDR3 contains 12 residues. The CDR3 DNA is TGTGCCAGCAGCTGGAGGGGGGAAAAACTGTTTTTT. It translates to CASSWRGEKLFF.

V usage is TRBV5-4 and J usage is TRBJ2-1; D could derive from TRBD1 or TRBD2 (6 bases each). The CDR3 has 15 residues. Germline V lookup: CDR1 SGHNT, CDR2 YYREEE (reference sequence). V lost 4 bases and J lost 3, with 14 bases in between. The CDR3 sequence: CASSGGGTFYNEQFF. The CDR3, as DNA: TGTGCCAGCAGCGGGGGCGGGACATTCTACAATGAGCAGTTCTTC. The full variable domain, with the rest looked up from reference TRBV5-4 and TRBJ2-1, is ETGVTQSPTHLIKTRGQQVTLRCSSQSGHNTVSWYQQALGQGPQFIFQYYREEENGRGNFPPRFSGLQFPNYSSELNVNALELDDSALYLCASSGGGTFYNEQFFGPGTRLTVL.

The chain uses TRBV9 and TRBJ2-1, with TRBD1 as a possible D gene (6 bases). V was pared by 0 bases and J by 8 bases, with 15 bases between. The germline gives CDR1 SGDLS, CDR2 YYNGEE. The CDR3 contains 15 residues. The CDR3 DNA follows: TGTGCCAGCAGCGTAGAGCCGACAGCAGGGGATGAGCAGTTCTTC. Protein: CASSVEPTAGDEQFF. Complete variable domain (other parts from reference TRBV9 and TRBJ2-1): DSGVTQTPKHLITATGQRVTLRCSPRSGDLSVYWYQQSLDQGLQFLIQYYNGEERAKGNILERFSAQQFPDLHSELNLSSLELGDSALYFCASSVEPTAGDEQFFGPGTRLTVL.

In its sample, this clonotype was seen many times. The chain has TRBV28 and TRBJ2-7; tentatively, D is TRBD1 (5 bases). V was trimmed by 2 bases and J by 1 base, leaving 12 bases between them. This CDR3 is 15 amino acids long. The germline gives CDR1 MDHEN, CDR2 SYDVKM. CDR3: CASSLDSYPSYEQYF. The DNA of the CDR3 is TGTGCCAGCAGTTTAGACAGCTATCCTTCCTACGAGCAGTACTTC.

This clonotype was observed many times. The chain has TRBV6-2 or TRBV6-3 and TRBJ2-3, with 8 nucleotides matching TRBD2. The CDR3 has 16 amino acids. Trimming removed 7 bases from V and 0 bases from J; junction bases left unmatched: 9. Germline CDR1 MNHEY, CDR2 SVGEGT. CDR3 sequence reads: CASTLRLAGSTDTQYF. For the CDR3, the DNA is TGTGCCAGCACCCTCCGGCTAGCGGGTAGCACAGATACGCAGTATTTT.

V and J are TRBV20-1 and TRBJ2-3; D may be TRBD1 (5 bases). This CDR3 contains 14 residues. V gave up 0 bases and J gave up 3 bases, with 10 bases separating them. The germline V gene encodes CDR1 DFQATT and CDR2 SNEGSKA (reference sequence). CDR3 sequence (DNA): TGCAGTGCTAGAGAAAGGGGTTGGACAGATACGCAGTATTTT. Encoded protein: CSARERGWTDTQYF.

Remarks on this clonotype: Being one base from a much bigger clone, this may be a read error. V and J are TRBV15 and TRBJ1-5, with D uncertain. Trimming took 0 bases from V and 6 from J, leaving 9 bases between them. The CDR3 totals 14 residues. The germline gives CDR1 LNHNV, CDR2 YYDKDF (reference sequence). The chain's CDR3 is CATSRDKGCQPQHF. CDR3 bases: TGTGCCACCAGCAGAGATAAGGGTTGTCAGCCCCAGCATTTT.

There are a few counts of this clonotype. The chain recombines TRBV5-1 with TRBJ1-4; D not resolved. Trimming removed 1 base from V and 3 bases from J, with 16 bases in between. Germline CDR1 is SGHRS and CDR2 is YFSETQ. The CDR3 contains 17 residues. This CDR3 reads CASSLRSPQEANEKLFF. CDR3 in DNA: TGCGCCAGCAGCTTGAGGAGCCCGCAGGAGGCTAATGAAAAACTGTTTTTT.

The chain links TRBV9 to TRBJ2-1; perhaps D is TRBD1 or TRBD2 (5 bases each). This CDR3 has 18 amino acids. Trimming shortened V by 0 bases and J by 2 bases, and 18 bases separated the two germline ends. Germline CDR1 SGDLS, CDR2 YYNGEE. CDR3 loop: CASSVEGSGTWTYNEQFF. Written as DNA, the CDR3 is TGTGCCAGCAGCGTAGAGGGGTCCGGGACGTGGACCTACAATGAGCAGTTCTTC.

This chain links TRBV7-2 with TRBJ2-7; no reliable D call. Trimming left V 8 bases short and J 3 bases short, with 11 bases between. The CDR3 covers 12 residues. Germline V gene sequence: CDR1 SGHTA, CDR2 FQGNSA. CDR3 sequence: CASAQDNYEQYF. The DNA of the CDR3 is TGTGCCAGCGCCCAAGATAACTACGAGCAGTACTTC.

This clonotype was observed many times. The chain links TRBV7-8 to TRBJ1-5; D unresolved. The germline V and J ends were trimmed by 1 base and 2 bases, with 9 bases remaining between them. CDR3 size: 15 residues. Per the germline V gene, CDR1 is SGHVS and CDR2 is FQNEAQ. The CDR3: CASSLVGIGNQPQHF. Written as DNA, the CDR3 is TGTGCCAGCAGCTTAGTGGGGATTGGCAATCAGCCCCAGCATTTT. The full variable domain, rest sourced from reference TRBV7-8 and TRBJ1-5, is GAGVSQSPRYKVAKRGQDVALRCDPISGHVSLFWYQQALGQGPEFLTYFQNEAQLDKSGLPSDRFFAERPEGSVSTLKIQRTQQEDSAVYLCASSLVGIGNQPQHFGDGTRLSIL.

This clonotype has at least ten counts. The chain combines TRBV2 with TRBJ2-7, with D possibly TRBD2 on 5 matching bases. Trimming took off 6 bases at V and 7 bases at J, with 10 bases between the two ends. Looked up from germline, CDR1 is SNHLY and CDR2 is FYNNEI. The CDR3 has 11 residues. The CDR3 loop is CASRRVGEQYF. The CDR3 region has the DNA TGTGCCAGCAGGAGGGTCGGTGAGCAGTACTTC.

The CDR3 DNA reads TGTGCCAGCAGCTTGGCTGGCAGCCAGTACCGGGAGACCCAGTACTTC. It is translated as CASSLAGSQYRETQYF. V is TRBV5-5 and J is TRBJ2-5; no clear D gene. Between the trimmed V and J ends, which lost 0 bases and 5 bases, there was a span of 17 bases. CDR3 size: 16 residues. Germline CDR1 reads SGHKS; CDR2 reads YYEKEE (reference sequence).

The chain is built from TRBV18 and TRBJ1-2, with 9 bases that match TRBD1. CDR3 length: 15 amino acids. The germline V gene encodes CDR1 KGHSH and CDR2 LQKENI. V lost 3 bases and J lost 4; bases outside the gene matches: 6. In DNA, the CDR3 is TGTGCCAGCTCACCCCGACAGGGGGGTAGCTATGGCTACACCTTC. Translation: CASSPRQGGSYGYTF.

This clonotype was recorded a few times. The gene calls are TRBV28 and TRBJ2-2, with 12 bases matching TRBD2. With 5 bases clipped from V and 7 bases from J, the junction kept 8 bases outside the gene matches. CDR3 length equals 16 residues. Germline V CDR1 and CDR2: MDHEN, SYDVKM. The CDR3 region has the DNA TGTGCCAGCAGTGCCCGACTAGCGGGAGTGCTCGGGGAGCTGTTTTTT. This sequence encodes CASSARLAGVLGELFF.

This clonotype was observed a handful of times. The chain carries TRBV12-3 or TRBV12-4 and TRBJ2-1, with D unclear. Trimming pared 5 bases from V and 13 bases from J, leaving 18 bases between. The CDR3 consists of 13 residues. CDR3 bases: TGTGCCAGCAGTACGAACGACGGGCGGTCTCAGTTCTTC. Residues: CASSTNDGRSQFF.

The chain couples TRBV5-4 to TRBJ1-2, with D tentatively TRBD1 (5 bases). In germline, CDR1 is SGHNT, CDR2 YYREEE (reference sequence). Trimming removed 0 bases at V and 4 bases at J, with 10 bases between. This CDR3 region has 14 residues. The CDR3 sequence is CASSLAGVFYGYTF. CDR3 nucleotides: TGTGCCAGCAGCTTGGCGGGGGTATTCTATGGCTACACCTTC.

The chain couples TRBV14 to TRBJ2-7; 7 nucleotides align to TRBD1. Trimming at V came to 4 bases and at J to 3 bases, leaving 18 bases not matched to a gene. Per the germline V gene, CDR1 is SGHDN and CDR2 is FVKESK. The CDR3 sequence is 18 residues long. CDR3 region: CASSRTDMGHRTGYEQYF. The CDR3, as DNA: TGTGCCAGCAGCCGCACGGATATGGGCCATCGGACAGGCTACGAGCAGTACTTC.

CDR3 protein: CATSRDVGPRTSPLHF. Written as DNA, the CDR3 is TGTGCCACCAGCAGAGATGTTGGACCCCGGACTTCACCCCTCCACTTT. The chain is built from TRBV15 and TRBJ1-6; D not certain. In germline, CDR1 is LNHNV, CDR2 YYDKDF (reference sequence). The CDR3 contains 16 residues. Trimming removed 0 bases at V and 9 bases at J, with 15 bases between.

A single count supports this clonotype. V is TRBV2 and J is TRBJ2-1; 11 nucleotides align to TRBD2. Germline lookup yields CDR1 SNHLY and CDR2 FYNNEI. The CDR3 consists of 17 residues. J was trimmed by 5 bases and V by 6 bases; bases with no gene match: 12. CDR3 sequence (DNA): TGTGCCAGCAGCCCCGGCCTCCTAGCGGGAGGACACAATGAGCAGTTCTTC. Translated, it gives CASSPGLLAGGHNEQFF. Variable domain in full (rest from reference TRBV2 and TRBJ2-1): EPEVTQTPSHQVTQMGQEVILRCVPISNHLYFYWYRQILGQKVEFLVSFYNNEISEKSEIFDDQFSVERPDGSNFTLKIRSTKLEDSAMYFCASSPGLLAGGHNEQFFGPGTRLTVL.